A single T cell receptor (beta chain) is shown here with its context. As processed by the authors: Amplification with reference gene primers provided the estimates of nucleated cell counts. Assay: immunoSEQ multiplex PCR; the TCRdb copy retains only in-frame clones and omits some. V, J and clone size were drawn from that table, and D and trimming were deduced from the DNA. The top ten clones hold 10% to 15% of a sample with more than 95,000 clones, around 82% of them seen once. This record comes from a study of blood T cell repertoires in COVID-19. The wider study: Both acute and convalescent COVID-19 samples were obtained from the United States, Italy and Spain. T cells, B-cell-depleted T cells, or PBMCs supplied cDNA or gDNA.

This CDR3 region has 15 residues. Per the germline V gene, CDR1 is MGHRA and CDR2 is YSYEKL. V was trimmed by 0 bases and J by 9 bases, leaving 17 bases between them. Sequenced sample: peripheral blood. The TCR sequence derives from a human donor in a cohort sampled during active or convalescent COVID-19. The chain combines TRBV4-1 with TRBJ1-1, with a weak D call TRBD1 (6 bases). The chain's CDR3 is CASSQEGGTPIKAFF. CDR3 in DNA: TGCGCCAGCAGCCAAGAGGGTGGGACACCCATTAAAGCTTTCTTT.